The 29 T cell receptor beta chains below were found in one sample sequenced in a study of early T cells in non-severe SARS-CoV-2 infection. Using its own MiXCR run on the 5' RACE reads, TCRdb lists one record per CDR3 protein. The top ten hold 8% of the sample, which has about 83,000 distinct CDR3 sequences, more than 9% seen once. The specimen was whole blood, collected at baseline. The receptors here all came from an adult who was a healthcare worker with PCR-confirmed SARS-CoV-2 infection or an uninfected control (not recorded which).

This clonotype was observed a few times. The V and J genes are TRBV28 and TRBJ2-3, with TRBD1 as a possible D gene (5 bases). Per germline, CDR1 MDHEN and CDR2 SYDVKM. The V end was cut by 3 bases, the J end by 2 bases, with 12 bases between. The CDR3 has 15 amino acids. The CDR3 here is CASSLRQGVTDTQYF. The CDR3 DNA reads as TGTGCCAGCAGTTTGAGGCAAGGGGTCACAGATACGCAGTATTTT.

The CDR3 DNA reads TGTGCCAGCAGCGCCTCCTACGAGCAGTACTTC. Translating it yields CASSASYEQYF. J is TRBJ2-7 and V is TRBV7-2; the D is unclear. V lost 5 bases and J 0 bases, leaving 2 bases between the germline ends. CDR1 is SGHTA and CDR2 is FQGNSA in the germline V gene. The CDR3 runs 11 residues.

This clonotype was seen ten or more times. V gene TRBV2 combines with J gene TRBJ2-3; 8 positions match TRBD2. This CDR3 is 15 amino acids long. V trimming: 3 bases; J trimming: 2 bases; junction bases outside the gene matches: 4. Germline CDR1 reads SNHLY; CDR2 reads FYNNEI. The DNA for the CDR3 is TGTGCCAGCAGTGACAGCGGGAGCCTCACAGATACGCAGTATTTT. Amino acid sequence: CASSDSGSLTDTQYF.

The chain carries TRBV28 and TRBJ1-3; unclear D gene. This CDR3 contains 15 residues. Germline V gene sequence: CDR1 MDHEN, CDR2 SYDVKM. V was clipped by 3 bases and J by 0 bases, with 9 bases between them. CDR3 in DNA: TGTGCCAGCAGTTTTATCGGTCTCTCTGGAAACACCATATATTTT. Protein: CASSFIGLSGNTIYF.

This clonotype was counted only a few times. This chain uses TRBV10-3 with TRBJ1-2; D uncertain. The CDR3 covers 13 residues. Trimming shortened V by 2 bases and J by 7 bases, and 11 bases separated the two germline ends. Germline V lookup: CDR1 ENHRY, CDR2 SYGVKD. The CDR3 loop is CAISEVAGSGYTF. CDR3 nucleotides: TGTGCCATCAGTGAGGTAGCGGGATCTGGCTACACCTTC.

CDR3 loop: CASSQDSQDNQPQHF. The CDR3 DNA reads TGTGCCAGCAGCCAAGATAGCCAGGACAATCAGCCCCAGCATTTT. This chain joins TRBV4-2 and TRBJ1-5, with no clear D. This CDR3 is built from 15 residues. Trimming stripped 0 bases from V and 3 bases from J, with 9 bases between. The germline gives CDR1 LGHNA, CDR2 YNFKEQ.

This clonotype was counted many times. This sequence joins TRBV19 and TRBJ2-1, with a weak D call TRBD2 (6 bases). The CDR3 has 15 amino acids. Germline V CDR1 and CDR2: LNHDA, SQIVND (reference sequence). V dropped 6 bases and J dropped 4 bases, with 16 bases sitting between them. DNA for the CDR3: TGTGCCAGTAGCCCCCCTAGCGCCAGTTACAATGAGCAGTTCTTC. As protein: CASSPPSASYNEQFF.

This clonotype was recorded a few times. The rearrangement uses TRBV9 and TRBJ2-7, with TRBD2 matching 14 bases. The V segment lost 4 bases and the J segment 7 bases; nucleotides outside the gene matches: 10. Germline V gene lookup returns CDR1 SGDLS and CDR2 YYNGEE. CDR3 length: 16 amino acids. DNA of the CDR3: TGTGCCAGCAGCCCTCACGGGACTAGCGGGAGAAGTGAGCAGTACTTC. As protein: CASSPHGTSGRSEQYF.

V gene TRBV11-2 combines with J gene TRBJ2-7; tentatively, D is TRBD1 (5 bases). The ends were cut back, 5 bases at V and 5 bases at J, with 16 bases in the middle. The germline V gene encodes CDR1 SGHAT and CDR2 FQNNGV. CDR3 length equals 14 residues. The CDR3 DNA reads TGTGCCAGCAGCCCCCGGTTGTTGGGGCACGAGCAGTACTTC. It encodes CASSPRLLGHEQYF.

This clonotype has more than one count but fewer than ten. V usage is TRBV6-6 and J usage is TRBJ2-5; the D gene is possibly TRBD2 (5 bases). Germline loops: CDR1 MNHNY, CDR2 SVGAGI (reference sequence). This CDR3 region has 11 residues. V was trimmed by 6 bases and J by 5 bases, leaving 7 bases between them. CDR3 DNA: TGTGCCAGCAGGGGAGTGGAGACCCAGTACTTC. Amino acid sequence: CASRGVETQYF.

This clonotype was seen at least ten times. The chain joins TRBV6-2 or TRBV6-3 to TRBJ2-7, with TRBD2 matching 7 bases. Germline V CDR1 and CDR2: MNHEY, SVGEGT. The CDR3 spans 17 residues. The junction had 12 bases not matched to a gene; V was cut back by 4 bases and J by 0 bases. The CDR3 bases are TGTGCCAGCAGTTCCCTACGGGCGCGGGAGCACTCCTACGAGCAGTACTTC. Translation: CASSSLRAREHSYEQYF.

The chain employs TRBV20-1 and TRBJ1-5, with a weak D call TRBD1 (5 bases). The CDR3 totals 14 residues. In germline, CDR1 is DFQATT, CDR2 SNEGSKA (reference sequence). V was shortened by 1 base and J by 4 bases, with 11 bases between the two germline ends. In nucleotides, the CDR3 is TGCAGTGCTAGAGTAACAGGTGGTAATCAGCCCCAGCATTTT. Protein sequence: CSARVTGGNQPQHF.

Written as DNA, the CDR3 is TGTGCCAGCAGTGAAGACGGGAGTTCCTACAATGAGCAGTTCTTC. This sequence encodes CASSEDGSSYNEQFF. This chain joins TRBV2 and TRBJ2-1; D is perhaps TRBD2 (6 bases). CDR1 and CDR2 (germline): SNHLY, FYNNEI. V shed 1 base and J shed 1 base, with 8 bases lying between them. This CDR3 contains 15 residues.

This clonotype was recorded a few times. The V and J genes are TRBV5-1 and TRBJ1-5, with D tentatively TRBD1 (5 bases). Trimming took 1 base from V and 7 from J, leaving 12 bases between them. The length of the CDR3 is 14 residues. Germline CDR1 is SGHRS and CDR2 is YFSETQ. Here the CDR3 reads CASSLWGGEQPQHF. DNA for the CDR3: TGCGCCAGCAGCTTGTGGGGCGGCGAACAGCCCCAGCATTTT. The variable domain in full, completed from reference TRBV5-1 and TRBJ1-5, reads KAGVTQTPRYLIKTRGQQVTLSCSPISGHRSVSWYQQTPGQGLQFLFEYFSETQRNKGNFPGRFSGRQFSNSRSEMNVSTLELGDSALYLCASSLWGGEQPQHFGDGTRLSIL.

The chain carries TRBV28 and TRBJ2-1; D is uncertain. The ends were cut back, 7 bases at V and 9 bases at J, with 16 bases in the middle. This CDR3 is 13 amino acids long. Germline CDR1 and CDR2: MDHEN and SYDVKM. CDR3 amino acids: CASTPFVGSEQFF. DNA for the CDR3: TGTGCCAGCACCCCCTTTGTGGGGTCTGAGCAGTTCTTC. The variable domain in full, completed from reference TRBV28 and TRBJ2-1, reads DVKVTQSSRYLVKRTGEKVFLECVQDMDHENMFWYRQDPGLGLRLIYFSYDVKMKEKGDIPEGYSVSREKKERFSLILESASTNQTSMYLCASTPFVGSEQFFGPGTRLTVL.

This clonotype came up many times. The chain joins TRBV7-6 to TRBJ2-5; D possibly corresponds to TRBD1 (6 bases). Between the trimmed V and J ends, which lost 1 base and 5 bases, there was a span of 14 bases. This CDR3 has 15 residues. In germline, CDR1 is SGHVS, CDR2 FNYEAQ. This CDR3 is CASSLGNRVSETQYF. As DNA, the CDR3 is TGTGCCAGCAGCTTAGGGAACAGGGTATCTGAGACCCAGTACTTC.

This clonotype occurred a few times. The V call is TRBV24-1, the J call TRBJ2-1; a possible D gene is TRBD1 (5 bases). Germline V gene data show CDR1 as KGHDR and CDR2 as SFDVKD. The V end lost 2 bases, the J end lost 4 bases, and 14 bases lay between the germline ends. The CDR3 has 16 amino acids. Here the CDR3 DNA reads TGTGCCACCAGTGATTCGCGACAGATCGTTTACAATGAGCAGTTCTTC. Translated, it gives CATSDSRQIVYNEQFF.

This clonotype was picked up a small number of times. The chain employs TRBV7-2 and TRBJ2-7; D is unclear. Between the trimmed V and J ends, which lost 2 bases and 4 bases, there was a span of 18 bases. Germline CDR1 and CDR2: SGHTA and FQGNSA. The CDR3 has 16 residues. CDR3 sequence: CASSLSSGGSPYEQYF. The CDR3 nucleotides are TGTGCCAGCAGCTTATCCTCGGGCGGTTCCCCGTACGAGCAGTACTTC.

This clonotype was detected only a few times. The gene calls are TRBV7-8 and TRBJ1-4, with 10 bases that match TRBD1. This CDR3 has 15 residues. Trimming removed 6 bases from V and 4 bases from J; junction bases left unmatched: 5. The germline CDR1 and CDR2 sequences are SGHVS and FQNEAQ. The CDR3 is CASSTDRGRNEKLFF. The CDR3 DNA sequence: TGTGCCAGCAGTACCGACAGGGGGCGTAATGAAAAACTGTTTTTT.

This clonotype occurred a few times. This chain links TRBV6-2 or TRBV6-3 with TRBJ1-1; 10 bases align to TRBD1. This CDR3 spans 15 amino acids. V dropped 4 bases and J dropped 2; count of bases not matched to a gene: 4. Germline CDR1 is MNHEY and CDR2 is SVGEGT. The CDR3 coding sequence is TGTGCCAGCAGTTCCAGGACAGGGGGAAACACTGAAGCTTTCTTT. Its protein is CASSSRTGGNTEAFF.

This sequence joins TRBV7-2 and TRBJ2-3; D is perhaps TRBD2 (7 bases). V was cut by 2 bases and J by 1 base, with 13 bases left in between. The CDR3 covers 16 residues. Germline V gene data show CDR1 as SGHTA and CDR2 as FQGNSA. The CDR3 reads CASSLTGGAGTDTQYF. CDR3 DNA sequence: TGTGCCAGCAGCTTAACGGGGGGCGCTGGCACAGATACGCAGTATTTT.

The CDR3: CATSRDWRLNTEAFF. DNA of the CDR3: TGTGCCACCAGCAGAGATTGGAGGCTGAACACTGAAGCTTTCTTT. The rearrangement links TRBV15 to TRBJ1-1; D unresolved. This CDR3 contains 15 residues. V was trimmed by 0 bases and J by 0 bases, leaving 8 bases between them. Germline CDR1 reads LNHNV; CDR2 reads YYDKDF (reference sequence). Full variable domain (remainder filled in from reference TRBV15 and TRBJ1-1): DAMVIQNPRYQVTQFGKPVTLSCSQTLNHNVMYWYQQKSSQAPKLLFHYYDKDFNNEADTPDNFQSRRPNTSFCFLDIRSPGLGDTAMYLCATSRDWRLNTEAFFGQGTRLTVV.

This clonotype was seen ten or more times. The chain combines TRBV7-9 with TRBJ2-5; TRBD2 matches 16 bases. CDR3 size: 19 residues. Germline trimming cut 3 bases from V and 5 bases from J; bases unmatched to any gene: 12. Germline V CDR1 and CDR2: SEHNR, FQNEAQ (reference sequence). CDR3 residues: CASSFPLGTSGRAEETQYF. Here the CDR3 DNA reads TGTGCCAGCAGCTTTCCGCTTGGGACTAGCGGGAGGGCCGAGGAGACCCAGTACTTC.

In this sample, this clonotype turned up a few times. V and J are TRBV30 and TRBJ1-4; D call uncertain. Looked up from germline, CDR1 is GTSNPN and CDR2 is SVGIG (reference sequence). The CDR3 has 13 residues. Trimming pared 1 base from V and 5 bases from J, leaving 8 bases between. This CDR3 is CAWSGGTNEKLFF. The CDR3 coding sequence is TGTGCCTGGAGTGGAGGCACAAATGAAAAACTGTTTTTT.

This clonotype showed up just a few times. Here the CDR3 DNA reads TGTGCCAGCAGCCCCCGCCTAGGGCCCCTCCACTTT. It is translated as CASSPRLGPLHF. The chain is built from TRBV7-2 and TRBJ1-6; D call uncertain. The CDR3 length is 12 residues. Germline V gene sequence: CDR1 SGHTA, CDR2 FQGNSA. Trimming stripped 5 bases from V and 13 bases from J, with 12 bases between. The full variable domain, completed using reference TRBV7-2 and TRBJ1-6, is GAGVSQSPSNKVTEKGKDVELRCDPISGHTALYWYRQSLGQGLEFLIYFQGNSAPDKSGLPSDRFSAERTGGSVSTLTIQRTQQEDSAVYLCASSPRLGPLHFGNGTRLTVT.

V usage is TRBV7-9 and J usage is TRBJ2-1; no clear D gene. The germline CDR1 and CDR2 sequences are SEHNR and FQNEAQ (reference sequence). The CDR3 is 12 residues long. Trimming took off 2 bases at V and 2 bases at J, with 1 base between the two ends. This CDR3 is CASSLPYNEQFF. The CDR3 DNA is TGTGCCAGCAGCTTACCCTACAATGAGCAGTTCTTC.

This chain uses TRBV27 with TRBJ2-2, with TRBD2 matching 8 bases. CDR1 MNHEY and CDR2 SMNVEV come from the germline V gene (reference sequence). Unmatched junction bases numbered 5, after V lost 5 bases and J lost 3 bases. The CDR3 consists of 15 residues. The CDR3, as DNA: TGTGCCAGCAGTGCGACTAGCGTTGACACCGGGGAGCTGTTTTTT. It specifies CASSATSVDTGELFF.

This clonotype has more than one count but fewer than ten. V usage is TRBV5-1 and J usage is TRBJ2-3, with TRBD1 matching over 7 bases. Germline loops: CDR1 SGHRS, CDR2 YFSETQ. The CDR3 length is 14 residues. Trimming at V came to 3 bases and at J to 2 bases, leaving 3 bases not matched to a gene. CDR3 amino acids: CASSSGQPTDTQYF. CDR3 DNA sequence: TGCGCCAGCAGCTCGGGACAGCCCACAGATACGCAGTATTTT.

There are a few counts of this clonotype. The V gene is TRBV2, the J gene TRBJ1-4, with TRBD1 matching over 7 bases. Trimming removed 6 bases from V and 8 bases from J; junction bases left unmatched: 9. CDR3 size: 14 residues. Germline V gene lookup returns CDR1 SNHLY and CDR2 FYNNEI. This chain's CDR3 is CASRDRVGSEKLFF. In DNA form, the CDR3 reads TGTGCCAGCAGAGACAGGGTAGGGAGCGAAAAACTGTTTTTT. Full variable domain (missing parts from reference TRBV2 and TRBJ1-4): EPEVTQTPSHQVTQMGQEVILRCVPISNHLYFYWYRQILGQKVEFLVSFYNNEISEKSEIFDDQFSVERPDGSNFTLKIRSTKLEDSAMYFCASRDRVGSEKLFFGSGTQLSVL.